This TCR beta chain was identified in a study of stem cell transplantation in POMP-related autoinflammatory disease (TCRdb year 2021). About the full investigation: The study hypothesized that defective thymoproteasomes impair MHC class I-dependent CD8+ T-cell differentiation and positive selection, skewing the TRB repertoire. After transplant, 100% donor engraftment of neutrophils and platelets through one year was shown by DNA chimerism analysis. Prior to transplant, the patients had CD4+ naive T-cell skewing, low CD8+ T-cell proportions, and decreased T-cell cytokine secretion. The effect of POMP deficiency on T-cell receptor beta repertoire diversity and CDR3 characteristics was assessed by high-throughput TRB sequencing. Points the paper makes about the study in general: The number of unique TRB V-J gene pairings was restricted in PRAID patients. The trend toward lower diversity and increased clonality in PRAID patients was statistically significant only for regulatory T cells. PRAID patients trended toward lower TRB diversity and higher clonality across all analyzed T-cell subsets.

Germline trimming: 3 bases from V, 5 bases from J; junction bases outside gene matches: 7. The CDR1 and CDR2 encoded by the germline V gene are SGDLS and YYNGEE. The CDR3 goes from the cysteine to the phenylalanine over 15 residues. The CDR3 DNA has 45 bases and is translated from base 1. The library was built by means of the immunoSEQ multiplex PCR assay. The authors processed their data as follows. Repertoire diversity was quantified with Shannon entropy, accounting for clonal size distribution. The Gini-Simpson index (Simpson_1-D) was used to measure inequality in clonotype distribution. Entries here come from immuneACCESS through TCRdb and include only in-frame sequences with V and J called. Some clones fail to appear in such tables; in the studies checked, an unresolved V gene covers under half of the shortfall, and the cause of the remainder is unknown. The D gene and trimming were derived from the DNA, and the V and J assignments and clone size from that table. The sample profile shows 6,500 to 10,000 clones; approximately 85% of them were found once. The ten largest clonotypes hold around 15% of the sample.

The time point tag for this specimen amounts to: after hematopoietic stem cell transplant. PRAID was a condition in which autoinflammation came alongside prominent immunodeficiency. T-cell subsets (conventional T cells, CD8+ T cells, regulatory T cells, T follicular helper cells) were sorted before TRB sequencing. The count of this clone is one. Its antigen is still unknown. Per-base qualities were not stored, and no clone one base away is much larger. This sequence was found in a human patient with POMP-related autoinflammation and immune dysregulation (PRAID). Some T cells seen after a transplant may have their origin in the graft donor. The input for sequencing was CD8+ T cells from PBMCs, taken after stem cell transplantation. The sequence joins TRBV9 to TRBJ2-3; 9 central bases correspond to TRBD2. The DNA is as follows: TGTGCCAGCAGCGAGACTGGGCGGGGGGGAGATACGCAGTATTTT. Its protein reads: CASSETGRGGDTQYF.